This TCR beta chain was identified in a study of low-dose radiotherapy and immunotherapy resistance in tumors. First-strand cDNA relied on TRAV- and TRBV-specific primers spanning alpha and beta chains. TCR amplification involved 20 PCR cycles with a constant-region primer and V-primer adapter. TCRdb passed the reads through MiXCR, listing each CDR3 protein once. The sample shows about 64,000 distinct CDR3 sequences, around 27% of them seen only once. In this sample, this clonotype turned up many times. Germline V CDR1 and CDR2: SGDLS, YYNGEE. Trimming at V came to 6 bases and at J to 0 bases, leaving 8 bases not matched to a gene. This CDR3 has 16 residues. Time point here: before trial treatment.

The chain uses TRBV9 and TRBJ2-3; 9 positions agree with TRBD2. The origin of this receptor is a male donor with rectosigmoid adenocarcinoma. The source material was PBMCs, sampled before treatment. DNA of the CDR3: TGTGCCAGCACCGGTGGACTAGCGACTAGCACAGATACGCAGTATTTT. This gives the protein CASTGGLATSTDTQYF.